The rows below give T cell receptor beta chains drawn from one sample of a study of blood T cell repertoires in COVID-19. Sequencing was performed with immunoSEQ multiplex PCR; in TCRdb, only in-frame clones are kept and a portion is missing. Of roughly 230,000 clones listed, around 83% were seen once; the top ten hold roughly 7.4%. The source material was peripheral blood. These receptors came from a woman aged 50 to 65 with acute or convalescent COVID-19. Both conserved end residues are part of each CDR3. A D gene is named only where the DNA matches it firmly. The listing skips clone size in some rows; elsewhere it reads once, few, many or a size class.

d_gene,j_gene,v_gene,abundance,CDR3aa,CDR3nt
TRBD1,TRBJ1-1,TRBV7-9,NA,CASSLSVRGKWGEAFF,TGTGCCAGCAGCTTAAGCGTCAGGGGGAAGTGGGGTGAAGCTTTCTTT
NA,TRBJ1-1,TRBV6-5,NA,CASREDGNTEAFF,TGTGCCAGCAGGGAGGACGGGAACACTGAAGCTTTCTTT
NA,TRBJ2-5,TRBV6-6,NA,CASSYSGETQYF,TGTGCCAGCAGTTACTCCGGAGAGACCCAGTACTTC
NA,TRBJ2-7,TRBV2,NA,CASSPTDFTYEQYF,TGTGCCAGCAGTCCGACAGATTTCACCTACGAGCAGTACTTC
TRBD2,TRBJ2-1,TRBV7-9,NA,CASSFLADNEQFF,TGTGCCAGCAGCTTTCTAGCGGACAATGAGCAGTTCTTC
NA,TRBJ1-2,TRBV6-5,NA,CASSKLTTPPYGYTF,TGTGCCAGCAGCAAACTGACGACACCTCCCTATGGCTACACCTTC
NA,TRBJ2-2,TRBV6-1,few,CASSEKGGNTGELFF,TGTGCCAGCAGTGAAAAGGGAGGAAACACCGGGGAGCTGTTTTTT
NA,TRBJ2-2,TRBV15,NA,CATSRRMNTGELFF,TGTGCCACCAGCAGACGTATGAACACCGGGGAGCTGTTTTTT
TRBD2,TRBJ2-5,TRBV7-2,NA,CASSLDGGGAETQYF,TGTGCCAGCAGCTTAGATGGCGGGGGGGCGGAGACCCAGTACTTC
NA,TRBJ2-3,TRBV15,NA,CATNSGPSTDTQYF,TGTGCCACCAACTCAGGGCCAAGCACAGATACGCAGTATTTT
NA,TRBJ1-1,TRBV5-1,NA,CASSLTVNTEAFF,TGCGCCAGCAGCTTGACAGTGAACACTGAAGCTTTCTTT
NA,TRBJ2-1,TRBV21-1,NA,CASSKAASGSIDEQFF,TGTGCCAGCAGCAAAGCGGCTAGCGGGAGCATCGATGAGCAGTTCTTC
TRBD2,TRBJ2-5,TRBV5-5,NA,CASSLAQRLAGRETQYF,TGTGCCAGCAGCTTGGCCCAGAGACTAGCGGGAAGGGAGACCCAGTACTTC
NA,TRBJ2-4,TRBV3-1/TRBV3-2,once,CASSQEGALDKNIQYF,TGTGCCAGCAGCCAAGAGGGGGCTTTAGACAAAAACATTCAGTACTTC
NA,TRBJ1-1,TRBV5-4,NA,CASSADSMNTEAFF,TGTGCCAGCAGCGCGGACAGCATGAACACTGAAGCTTTCTTT
NA,TRBJ1-3,TRBV5-5,NA,CASSLVEGSPGNTIYF,TGTGCCAGCAGCTTGGTTGAGGGCTCCCCAGGAAACACCATATATTTT
NA,TRBJ1-1,TRBV12-3/TRBV12-4,NA,CASSLGQGTEAFF,TGTGCCAGCAGTTTAGGGCAGGGGACTGAAGCTTTCTTT
NA,TRBJ2-7,TRBV5-1,few,CASSPGDRSSSYEQYF,TGCGCCAGCAGCCCGGGGGACAGATCTAGCTCCTACGAGCAGTACTTC
TRBD1,TRBJ2-5,TRBV24-1,NA,CATSPARTGVAQYF,TGTGCCACCAGCCCCGCCCGGACAGGGGTGGCCCAGTACTTC
TRBD2,TRBJ2-3,TRBV7-9,few,CASSPWTSGGLRYTDTQYF,TGTGCCAGCAGCCCGTGGACTAGCGGGGGACTCCGATACACAGATACGCAGTATTTT
TRBD1,TRBJ1-1,TRBV5-1,NA,CASSLGRGLTEAFF,TGCGCCAGCAGCTTGGGGAGGGGGCTGACTGAAGCTTTCTTT
NA,TRBJ2-2,TRBV3-1/TRBV3-2,NA,CASSQVGGSGELFF,TGTGCCAGCAGCCAAGTAGGAGGGTCCGGGGAGCTGTTTTTT
TRBD1,TRBJ2-3,TRBV4-2,NA,CASSRNRGETDTQYF,TGTGCCAGCAGCCGGAACAGGGGCGAAACAGATACGCAGTATTTT
NA,TRBJ2-7,TRBV21-1,NA,CASTAKFGRQETYEQYF,TGTGCCAGCACCGCGAAATTCGGAAGACAGGAAACCTACGAGCAGTACTTC
NA,TRBJ1-1,TRBV4-2,NA,CASSQLGNTEAFF,TGTGCCAGCAGCCAGCTAGGGAACACTGAAGCTTTCTTT
NA,TRBJ1-3,TRBV18,NA,CASSPGPRQLSGNTIYF,TGTGCCAGCTCACCCGGACCGAGACAGCTGTCTGGAAACACCATATATTTT
TRBD1,TRBJ2-7,TRBV5-4,NA,CASRDVKRTGTSGEQYF,TGTGCCAGCAGAGATGTTAAGCGGACAGGGACGTCCGGCGAGCAGTACTTC
TRBD1,TRBJ1-1,TRBV10-2,NA,CASRGTGTNTEAFF,TGCGCCAGCAGGGGGACAGGGACGAACACTGAAGCTTTCTTT
TRBD1,TRBJ2-5,TRBV2,once,CASSGSTGKGGETQYF,TGTGCCAGCAGTGGCTCGACAGGGAAAGGTGGAGAGACCCAGTACTTC
TRBD1,TRBJ2-2,TRBV5-8,NA,CASSSQGSRELFF,TGTGCCAGCAGCTCACAGGGGTCCCGGGAGCTGTTTTTT
TRBD1,TRBJ1-5,TRBV6-5,once,CATTPAGQGYQPQHF,TGTGCCACCACCCCGGCGGGACAGGGGTATCAGCCCCAGCATTTT
NA,TRBJ1-5,TRBV30,NA,CAWSVPYGGYYSNQPQHF,TGTGCCTGGAGTGTGCCCTACGGGGGTTATTATAGCAATCAGCCCCAGCATTTT
NA,TRBJ2-5,TRBV19,NA,CASSNREGGAQYF,TGTGCCAGTAGTAATCGGGAAGGTGGAGCCCAGTACTTC
TRBD2,TRBJ2-2,TRBV7-3,few,CASSLKGTRGSGELFF,TGTGCCAGCAGCTTAAAAGGGACTAGGGGTTCCGGGGAGCTGTTTTTT
NA,TRBJ1-4,TRBV6-5,NA,CAGSYSGEKLFF,TGTGCCGGATCCTACTCGGGGGAGAAACTGTTTTTT
TRBD2,TRBJ2-7,TRBV3-1/TRBV3-2,NA,CASSEGTRAPGYEQYF,TGTGCCAGCAGCGAAGGGACTAGAGCTCCGGGGTACGAGCAGTACTTC
TRBD2,TRBJ2-3,TRBV5-1,NA,CASSPNSGGAFDTQYF,TGCGCCAGCAGTCCAAATAGCGGGGGGGCTTTCGATACGCAGTATTTT
TRBD1,TRBJ1-6,TRBV19,NA,CASSPGTDNSPLHF,TGTGCCAGTAGTCCCGGGACAGATAATTCACCCCTCCACTTT
TRBD2,TRBJ2-3,TRBV24-1,NA,CATSRGLAVTTDTQYF,TGTGCCACCTCCCGAGGACTAGCGGTAACCACAGATACGCAGTATTTT
TRBD1,TRBJ2-6,TRBV7-8,NA,CASSLALPTGGGGANVLTF,TGTGCCAGCAGCTTAGCTCTCCCGACAGGGGGCGGTGGGGCCAACGTCCTGACTTTC
NA,TRBJ1-1,TRBV3-1/TRBV3-2,NA,CASSPWTEYTEAFF,TGTGCCAGCAGCCCTTGGACAGAGTACACTGAAGCTTTCTTT
NA,TRBJ1-1,TRBV5-1,NA,CASTGVIDTEAFF,TGCGCCAGCACAGGGGTGATTGACACTGAAGCTTTCTTT